The clone carrying this TCR beta chain was detected a few times. Its antigen remains unknown. The data belong to a study of Graves' ophthalmopathy and Graves' hyperthyroidism. Study in general: The study drew peripheral blood at initial diagnosis, before any treatment.

V was cut by 0 bases and J by 1 base, with 7 bases left in between. The CDR3 loop spans 15 amino acids. Germline V lookup: CDR1 SGDLS, CDR2 YYNGEE. No donor had other autoimmune disease, uncontrolled infection, pregnancy or lactation. Diagnosis was based on clinical symptoms, serum thyroxine, TRAb, thyroid ultrasound and orbital computed tomography. RNA transcripts were the template, and TCR beta CDR3 regions were amplified from them. First-round RT-PCR used HTBI primers; second-round multiplex PCR followed. MiXCR was run by TCRdb on the multiplex PCR reads, yielding one entry per CDR3 protein. The sample yields hundreds of thousands of distinct CDR3 sequences, around 40% seen once. The study, taken as a whole, reports: Using a 13-signature model, the authors split ophthalmopathy from stable hyperthyroidism, with about 90% sensitivity and 81.08% specificity.

The chain links TRBV9 to TRBJ2-2; TRBD1 is a possible D gene (5 bases). The specimen sequenced was peripheral blood. The source is an adult man with Graves' ophthalmopathy. The CDR3 is CASSVGGRNTGELFF. In nucleotides, the CDR3 is TGTGCCAGCAGCGTAGGGGGCAGGAACACCGGGGAGCTGTTTTTT. Filled out from reference TRBV9 and TRBJ2-2, the complete variable domain reads DSGVTQTPKHLITATGQRVTLRCSPRSGDLSVYWYQQSLDQGLQFLIQYYNGEERAKGNILERFSAQQFPDLHSELNLSSLELGDSALYFCASSVGGRNTGELFFGEGSRLTVL.